These 23 T cell receptor beta chains came from one sample sequenced in a study of regulatory T cells in long-lasting Graves disease. Time point given: newly diagnosed GD, antithyroid drugs for less than 3 months. Scientists built the TCR library using RNA that was extracted from PBMCs. Relying on iRepertoire HTBI primers and Arm-PCR of CDR3 regions, the team built TCR beta libraries. TCRdb re-called the multiplex PCR reads with MiXCR, one entry per CDR3 protein. Among over 200,000 distinct CDR3 sequences listed, about 18% were seen once. This material consisted of peripheral blood mononuclear cells (PBMCs), taken at new diagnosis, from a patient treated with antithyroid drugs. The receptor source for this set is a female donor with Graves disease.

This clonotype was detected many times. The chain has TRBV7-3 and TRBJ2-3; D uncertain. Germline CDR1 reads SGHTA; CDR2 reads FQGTGA. This CDR3 comprises 14 residues. V was shortened by 5 bases and J by 2 bases, with 11 bases between the two germline ends. The CDR3 region has the DNA TGTGCCAGCAGCCCTGAGCTGGCCACAGATACGCAGTATTTT. Amino acids: CASSPELATDTQYF.

This chain links TRBV5-1 with TRBJ2-2; 7 bases agree with TRBD1. This CDR3 region has 15 residues. Germline CDR1 SGHRS, CDR2 YFSETQ. Losses at the gene ends were 4 bases for V and 5 bases for J; bases not matched to a gene: 8. The CDR3 nucleotides read TGCGCCAGCAGCCCCCGTACGACAGGGACCGGGGAGCTGTTTTTT. Translating it yields CASSPRTTGTGELFF.

This clonotype occurred many times. The rearrangement joins TRBV7-2 to TRBJ2-5; a weak D match, TRBD1 (5 bases). V was clipped by 6 bases and J by 0 bases, with 8 bases between them. CDR3 size: 13 residues. Germline CDR1 reads SGHTA; CDR2 reads FQGNSA. The CDR3: CASSGQNQETQYF. The DNA of the CDR3 is TGTGCCAGCAGTGGACAAAACCAAGAGACCCAGTACTTC.

This clonotype appeared many times. This sequence joins TRBV20-1 and TRBJ2-3, with 7 bases identical to TRBD2. The trim removed 4 bases at V and 4 bases at J, leaving 14 bases unmatched. CDR1 is DFQATT and CDR2 is SNEGSKA in the germline V gene (reference sequence). The CDR3 covers 16 residues. For the CDR3, the DNA is TGCAGTGCTACTGCCCCTAGCGGAGGGGCGGCAGATACGCAGTATTTT. This encodes CSATAPSGGAADTQYF.

This clonotype was recorded at least ten times. The chain carries TRBV11-2 and TRBJ2-1; TRBD2 matches at 13 bases. CDR1 is SGHAT, CDR2 FQNNGV, per germline. V shed 5 bases, J shed 9 bases, and the junction held 10 bases outside the gene matches. The length of the CDR3 is 16 residues. The CDR3 nucleotides are TGTGCCAGCAGCAAGGGACTAGCGGGGCATGGGCTTGAGCAGTTCTTC. This translates into CASSKGLAGHGLEQFF. Looking up the rest from reference TRBV11-2 and TRBJ2-1 gives the full variable domain: EAGVAQSPRYKIIEKRQSVAFWCNPISGHATLYWYQQILGQGPKLLIQFQNNGVVDDSQLPKDRFSAERLKGVDSTLKIQPAKLEDSAVYLCASSKGLAGHGLEQFFGPGTRLTVL.

About this clonotype itself: With a much larger clone just one base away, this may be a read error. The V gene is TRBV7-9, the J gene TRBJ1-2, with D tentatively TRBD1 (5 bases). This CDR3 contains 12 residues. V dropped 0 bases and J dropped 10 bases, with 9 bases sitting between them. CDR1 SEHNR and CDR2 FQNEAQ come from the germline V gene (reference sequence). CDR3 DNA sequence: TGTGCCAGCAGCTTAGCCAGGGATGTCTACACCTTC. Its translation is CASSLARDVYTF.

This clonotype has a count of ten or more. Here the CDR3 reads CASKTVGETQYF. The DNA for the CDR3 is TGTGCCAGCAAAACAGTCGGAGAGACCCAGTACTTC. The rearrangement joins TRBV28 to TRBJ2-5; D not resolved. V lost 7 bases, J lost 4 bases, and 10 bases lay in between. The CDR3 is 12 amino acids. Germline CDR1 and CDR2: MDHEN and SYDVKM.

This clonotype has ten or more counts. The chain employs TRBV20-1 and TRBJ2-3; 11 nucleotides line up with TRBD2. V was clipped by 3 bases and J by 5 bases; unmatched bases: 16. Germline CDR1 is DFQATT and CDR2 is SNEGSKA (reference sequence). The CDR3 loop spans 18 amino acids. CDR3 loop: CSARGLAGGLPLLDTQYF. CDR3 nucleotide sequence: TGCAGTGCTAGGGGGCTAGCGGGAGGCCTACCGCTTCTAGATACGCAGTATTTT.

The sample holds many counts of this clonotype. The chain recombines TRBV12-3 or TRBV12-4 with TRBJ2-2; 10 positions agree with TRBD1. J lost 4 bases, V lost 5 bases, and 10 bases had no gene match. The CDR3 loop spans 17 amino acids. The CDR3 region is CASSALLGQGFTGELFF. As DNA, the CDR3 is TGTGCCAGCAGTGCCCTTTTGGGACAGGGGTTCACCGGGGAGCTGTTTTTT.

Many counts were recorded for this clonotype. The chain is built from TRBV12-3 or TRBV12-4 and TRBJ1-4; no clear D gene. This CDR3 has 14 amino acids. V was shortened by 5 bases and J by 0 bases, with 7 bases between the two germline ends. CDR3 coding DNA: TGTGCCAGCAGTATAAGTGCAACTAATGAAAAACTGTTTTTT. This codes for CASSISATNEKLFF.

This clonotype was counted at least ten times. The chain recombines TRBV24-1 with TRBJ2-1; 11 bases are a match to TRBD2. The CDR3 has 15 residues. CDR1 KGHDR and CDR2 SFDVKD come from the germline V gene. With 12 bases clipped from V and 3 bases from J, the junction kept 9 bases outside the gene matches. The CDR3 sequence is CASASSGRNYNEQFF. CDR3 DNA: TGTGCCTCCGCTTCTAGCGGGAGGAACTACAATGAGCAGTTCTTC.

A note on this clonotype: Given a much more abundant clone one base away, this may be a read error. The rearrangement links TRBV4-1 to TRBJ2-7, with D uncertain. Germline V gene lookup returns CDR1 MGHRA and CDR2 YSYEKL. The CDR3 has 13 amino acids. Trimming took 6 bases from V and 5 from J, leaving 14 bases between them. The CDR3 reads CASRGTGSHEQYF. The CDR3 nucleotides are TGCGCCAGCAGGGGAACGGGTAGCCACGAGCAGTACTTC.

This clonotype has a count of ten or more. The chain combines TRBV20-1 with TRBJ1-4, with 7 bases fitting TRBD1. The germline V gene has CDR1 DFQATT and CDR2 SNEGSKA (reference sequence). The trim removed 3 bases at V and 8 bases at J, leaving 6 bases unmatched. The CDR3 contains 13 residues. The CDR3 nucleotides are TGCAGTGCTAGTCGGCAGGGGGGCGAAAAACTGTTTTTT. Protein product: CSASRQGGEKLFF.

In this sample, this clonotype turned up many times. The rearrangement joins TRBV29-1 to TRBJ1-1, with 8 nucleotides matching TRBD1. The CDR3 totals 11 residues. The germline V gene has CDR1 SQVTM and CDR2 ANQGSEA. Trimming removed 5 bases from V and 11 bases from J; junction bases left unmatched: 7. The CDR3 region is CSVTGGIVAFF. As DNA, the CDR3 is TGCAGCGTTACAGGGGGGATTGTTGCTTTCTTT.

This clonotype was found many times. The chain combines TRBV25-1 with TRBJ2-6, with D uncertain. V was clipped by 1 base and J by 6 bases, with 7 bases between them. The CDR3 is 14 residues long. Per the germline V gene, CDR1 is MGHDK and CDR2 is SYGVNS. CDR3 in amino acids: CASSESPAANVLTF. The DNA of the CDR3 is TGTGCCAGCAGTGAATCTCCTGCGGCCAACGTCCTGACTTTC.

The sample holds many counts of this clonotype. V and J are TRBV6-1 and TRBJ2-1; D is unresolved. V was trimmed by 6 bases and J by 4 bases, leaving 13 bases between them. CDR1 and CDR2 from the germline V gene are MNHNS and SASEGT. The CDR3 loop spans 14 amino acids. The DNA of the CDR3 is TGTGCCAGCAGGCCGGGCAGCTTTTACAATGAGCAGTTCTTC. Protein: CASRPGSFYNEQFF.

This clonotype was picked up many times. The chain joins TRBV2 to TRBJ1-1; the match to TRBD1 covers 8 bases. Germline V lookup: CDR1 SNHLY, CDR2 FYNNEI. The ends lost 8 bases at V and 4 bases at J; junction bases unmatched: 6. This CDR3 has 13 amino acids. The CDR3 DNA reads as TGTGCCAGCTGGACAGGGATTGGCACTGAAGCTTTCTTT. It codes for CASWTGIGTEAFF.

This clonotype was found a few times. Lacking the conserved final phenylalanine or tryptophan, this CDR3 likely reflects a read error. V gene TRBV20-1 combines with J gene TRBJ1-5; D is perhaps TRBD1 (6 bases). Looked up from germline, CDR1 is DFQATT and CDR2 is SNEGSKA (reference sequence). CDR3 length equals 13 residues. The germline V and J ends were trimmed by 1 base and 5 bases, with 9 bases remaining between them. CDR3 sequence (DNA): TGCAGTGCTAGAGTAGGGGGTCATCAGCCCCAGCATCTT. This sequence encodes CSARVGGHQPQHL.

This clonotype was detected only a few times. It may be a read error: a sequence one base away is much more abundant. This chain connects TRBV11-2 to TRBJ1-6, with 7 positions matching TRBD1. Germline V CDR1 and CDR2: SGHAT, FQNNGV. This CDR3 is built from 15 residues. Unmatched junction bases numbered 2, after V lost 1 base and J lost 5 bases. CDR3 DNA sequence: TGTGCCAGCAGCTTAGTCGGGACAGATAATTCACCCCTCCACTTT. As protein: CASSLVGTDNSPLHF.

This clonotype was seen at least ten times. The chain joins TRBV27 to TRBJ2-2; 8 positions agree with TRBD2. CDR1 is MNHEY, CDR2 SMNVEV, per germline (reference sequence). The CDR3 length is 18 residues. After removal of 4 bases from V and 3 bases from J, the junction contained 13 bases not matched to a gene. CDR3 loop: CASSSIYVAGRYTGELFF. CDR3 DNA: TGTGCCAGCAGTTCAATATACGTAGCGGGAAGATACACCGGGGAGCTGTTTTTT.

This clonotype was recorded many times. The CDR3 DNA is TGCAGTGCTAGAGATAGTCGGATCCCGCGGGGCGAGCAGTACTTC. Protein: CSARDSRIPRGEQYF. This chain uses TRBV20-1 with TRBJ2-7, with a weak D call TRBD2 (6 bases). Looked up from germline, CDR1 is DFQATT and CDR2 is SNEGSKA (reference sequence). The CDR3 runs 15 residues. Trimming shortened V by 0 bases and J by 6 bases, and 18 bases separated the two germline ends.

The chain is built from TRBV6-1 and TRBJ1-3; D ambiguous. Trimming removed 4 bases at V and 0 bases at J, with 7 bases between. Germline values: CDR1 MNHNS, CDR2 SASEGT. The CDR3 runs to 14 residues. CDR3 sequence (DNA): TGTGCCAGCAGTGGGGAACTCTCTGGAAACACCATATATTTT. It specifies CASSGELSGNTIYF.

This clonotype has at least ten counts. The chain combines TRBV20-1 with TRBJ2-3, with no clear D. CDR1 is DFQATT, CDR2 SNEGSKA, per germline (reference sequence). The V end lost 6 bases, the J end lost 1 base, and 11 bases lay between the germline ends. The CDR3 extends over 13 amino acids. CDR3 sequence (DNA): TGCAGTGCCTCCCTTGGCCGCACAGATACGCAGTATTTT. Amino acids: CSASLGRTDTQYF.